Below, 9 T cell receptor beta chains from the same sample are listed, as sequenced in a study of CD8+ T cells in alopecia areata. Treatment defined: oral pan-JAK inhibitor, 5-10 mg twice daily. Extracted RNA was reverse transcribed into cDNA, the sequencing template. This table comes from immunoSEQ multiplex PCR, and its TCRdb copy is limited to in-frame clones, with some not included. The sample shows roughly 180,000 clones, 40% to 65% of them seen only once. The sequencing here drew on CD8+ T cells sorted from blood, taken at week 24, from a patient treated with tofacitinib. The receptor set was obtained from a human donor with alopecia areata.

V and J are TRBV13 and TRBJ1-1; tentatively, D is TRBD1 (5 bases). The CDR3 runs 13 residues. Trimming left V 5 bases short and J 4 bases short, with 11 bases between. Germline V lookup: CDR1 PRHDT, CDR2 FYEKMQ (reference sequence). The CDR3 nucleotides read TGTGCCAGCAGCCCGGGGGGGGGCACTGAAGCTTTCTTT. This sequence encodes CASSPGGGTEAFF.

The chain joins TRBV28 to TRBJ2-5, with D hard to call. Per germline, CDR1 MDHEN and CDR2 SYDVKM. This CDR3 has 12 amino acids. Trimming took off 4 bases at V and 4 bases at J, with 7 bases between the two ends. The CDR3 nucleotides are TGTGCCAGCAGTTCCAGGAGAGAGACCCAGTACTTC. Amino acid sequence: CASSSRRETQYF.

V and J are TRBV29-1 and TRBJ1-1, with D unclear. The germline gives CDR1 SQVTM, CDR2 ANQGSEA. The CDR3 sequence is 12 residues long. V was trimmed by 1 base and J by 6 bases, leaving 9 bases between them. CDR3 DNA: TGCAGCGTTGAAGGTGGGCGGCCTGAAGCTTTCTTT. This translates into CSVEGGRPEAFF.

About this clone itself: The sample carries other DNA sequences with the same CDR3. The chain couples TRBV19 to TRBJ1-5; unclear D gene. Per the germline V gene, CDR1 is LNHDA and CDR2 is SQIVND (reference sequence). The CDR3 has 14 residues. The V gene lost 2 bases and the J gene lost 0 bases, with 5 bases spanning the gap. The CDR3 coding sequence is TGTGCCAGTAGTATAAGAGATAGCAATCAGCCCCAGCATTTT. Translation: CASSIRDSNQPQHF.

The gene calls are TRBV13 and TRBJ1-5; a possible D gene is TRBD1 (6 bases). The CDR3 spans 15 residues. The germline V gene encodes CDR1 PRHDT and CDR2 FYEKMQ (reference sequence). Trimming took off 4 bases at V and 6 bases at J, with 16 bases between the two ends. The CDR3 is CASSSGGARGQPQHF. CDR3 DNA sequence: TGTGCCAGCAGCTCCGGGGGGGCTCGGGGTCAGCCCCAGCATTTT.

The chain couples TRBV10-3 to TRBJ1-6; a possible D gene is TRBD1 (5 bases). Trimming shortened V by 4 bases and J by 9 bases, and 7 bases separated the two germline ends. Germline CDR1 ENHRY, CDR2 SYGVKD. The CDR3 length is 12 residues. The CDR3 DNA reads TGTGCCATCAGTGGGGACGGTTCACCCCTCCACTTT. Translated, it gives CAISGDGSPLHF.

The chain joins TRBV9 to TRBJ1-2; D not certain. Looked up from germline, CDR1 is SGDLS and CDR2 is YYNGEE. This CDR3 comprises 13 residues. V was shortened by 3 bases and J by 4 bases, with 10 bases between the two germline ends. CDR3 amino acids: CASSDGKPYGYTF. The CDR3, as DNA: TGTGCCAGCAGCGATGGCAAACCCTATGGCTACACCTTC.

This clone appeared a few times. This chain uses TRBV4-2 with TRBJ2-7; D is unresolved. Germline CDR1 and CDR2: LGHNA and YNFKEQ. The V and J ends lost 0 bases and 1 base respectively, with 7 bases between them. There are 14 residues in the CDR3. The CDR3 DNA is TGTGCCAGCAGCCAAGAACGGCAATCCTACGAGCAGTACTTC. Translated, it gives CASSQERQSYEQYF.

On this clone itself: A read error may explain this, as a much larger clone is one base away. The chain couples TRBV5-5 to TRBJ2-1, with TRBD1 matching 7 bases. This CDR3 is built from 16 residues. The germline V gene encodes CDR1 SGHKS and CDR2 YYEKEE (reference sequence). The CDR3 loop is CASSPDRRSSYNEQLF. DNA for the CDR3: TGTGCCAGCAGCCCGGACAGGAGAAGCTCCTACAATGAGCAGCTCTTC.